This T cell receptor beta chain was captured in a study of blood T cells in healthy people across ages. Overall study findings and caveats: Donors of long life had a larger count of naive CD4+ cells and greater diversity than aged donors. Roughly linearly, TCR beta diversity per million T cells fell as age increased.

Note on this clonotype: Its antigen is unidentified.

The use of a sample-barcoded 5' primer and a J-beta primer mix characterized a second PCR of about 7 to 12 cycles. TCRdb redid the calling of the 5' RACE reads with MiXCR, one entry per CDR3 protein. Among some 1,000,000 distinct CDR3 sequences listed, under 30% were seen once. CDR1 is SGHRS, CDR2 YFSETQ, per germline. The CDR3 runs 15 residues. With V trimmed by 3 bases and J by 3 bases, 4 bases remained unmatched. The data were also submitted as part of a second study, on T cells of mothers and their children.

The sequenced sample was blood. V and J are TRBV5-1 and TRBJ2-5; TRBD2 matches 11 bases. This TCR was recovered from a girl aged 2-10 years in good health. CDR3 nucleotide sequence: TGCGCCAGCAGCTATTTGACTAGCGGGAAAGAGACCCAGTACTTC. Amino acid sequence: CASSYLTSGKETQYF.